One sample yielded the 31 T cell receptor beta chains listed below, sequenced in a study of blood T cells in healthy people across ages. A sample-barcoded 5' primer and a J-beta primer mix were used in a second PCR of roughly 7 to 12 cycles. TCRdb itself ran the 5' RACE reads through MiXCR, one entry per CDR3 protein. The sample yields under 950,000 distinct CDR3 sequences, about 20% seen once. The specimen sequenced was blood. Source of these receptors: a man between 65 and 79 years old in good health.

The J gene is TRBJ1-2, the V gene TRBV2; possibly TRBD1 for D (6 bases). Germline V gene data show CDR1 as SNHLY and CDR2 as FYNNEI. This CDR3 has 13 amino acids. V was clipped by 4 bases and J by 6 bases, with 12 bases between them. The CDR3 loop is CASSVRGAHGYTF. DNA of the CDR3: TGTGCCAGCAGTGTGAGGGGGGCTCATGGCTACACCTTC.

The chain couples TRBV4-3 to TRBJ2-3; no clear D. CDR1 LGHNA and CDR2 YSLEER come from the germline V gene. The germline V and J ends were trimmed by 0 bases and 2 bases, with 9 bases remaining between them. CDR3 length: 15 amino acids. CDR3 protein: CASSQEGSNTDTQYF. CDR3 DNA sequence: TGCGCCAGCAGCCAAGAAGGGTCTAACACAGATACGCAGTATTTT.

This clonotype has just a few counts. The genes are TRBV5-6 and TRBJ1-2; D may be TRBD1 (5 bases). The CDR3 is 14 amino acids. V gave up 4 bases and J gave up 3 bases, with 13 bases separating them. The germline CDR1 and CDR2 sequences are SGHDT and YYEEEE. CDR3 protein: CASSPIIGDYGYTF. In nucleotides, the CDR3 is TGTGCCAGCAGCCCAATCATAGGGGACTATGGCTACACCTTC. The variable domain in full, completed from reference TRBV5-6 and TRBJ1-2, reads DAGVTQSPTHLIKTRGQQVTLRCSPKSGHDTVSWYQQALGQGPQFIFQYYEEEERQRGNFPDRFSGHQFPNYSSELNVNALLLGDSALYLCASSPIIGDYGYTFGSGTRLTVV.

The chain joins TRBV12-3 or TRBV12-4 to TRBJ2-5; D remains ambiguous. The end of the DNA is better explained by TRBJ2-7, so the J call may be wrong. This CDR3 region has 13 residues. The CDR3 reads CASSADEAYEQYV. The CDR3 DNA reads as TGTGCCAGCAGCGCTGATGAAGCCTACGAGCAGTACGTC.

This chain joins TRBV28 and TRBJ2-5; 9 nucleotides align to TRBD1. The germline V gene encodes CDR1 MDHEN and CDR2 SYDVKM. V was pared by 8 bases and J by 4 bases, with 8 bases of the junction left unmatched. This CDR3 has 14 amino acids. CDR3 DNA: TGTGCCAGCTTTGGGACAGGGAGGGGAGAGACCCAGTACTTC. Translating gives CASFGTGRGETQYF.

This chain connects TRBV15 to TRBJ1-5; 7 bases are shared with TRBD1. Per the germline V gene, CDR1 is LNHNV and CDR2 is YYDKDF (reference sequence). With V trimmed by 7 bases and J by 0 bases, 9 bases remained unmatched. The CDR3 has 16 residues. The CDR3 bases are TGTGCCACCATAGTCCCAGGGGGGGATAGCAATCAGCCCCAGCATTTT. It yields the protein CATIVPGGDSNQPQHF.

The chain links TRBV24-1 to TRBJ1-5; D call uncertain. The CDR3 extends over 12 amino acids. From germline, CDR1 is KGHDR and CDR2 SFDVKD. With 2 bases removed from V and 7 bases from J, the gap between germline ends came to 5 bases. In nucleotides, the CDR3 is TGTGCCACCAGTGATTCGGGGCAGCCCCAGCATTTT. It is translated as CATSDSGQPQHF.

Ten or more counts support this clonotype. This chain connects TRBV6-2 or TRBV6-3 to TRBJ2-7, with a tentative D call TRBD2 (7 bases). The tail of the sequence fits TRBJ2-5 better, so the J call may be wrong. This CDR3 has 13 amino acids. Germline CDR1 is MNHEY and CDR2 is SVGEGT. CDR3 nucleotides: TGTGCCAGTACTCGGGGGGCCCGTGAGACCCAGTACTTC. Encoded protein: CASTRGARETQYF.

The V and J genes are TRBV7-9 and TRBJ1-3; the match to TRBD1 covers 10 bases. Germline assignment: CDR1 SEHNR and CDR2 FQNEAQ (reference sequence). V shed 10 bases, J shed 4 bases, and the junction held 7 bases outside the gene matches. The CDR3 contains 14 residues. This CDR3 reads CATKSGQGGNTIYF. As DNA, the CDR3 is TGTGCCACCAAATCGGGACAGGGGGGAAACACCATATATTTT.

This clonotype was counted at least ten times. This rearrangement joins TRBV7-6 to TRBJ2-3, with 13 bases that match TRBD2. Trimming took 1 base from V and 8 from J; bases not matched to a gene: 3. Germline loops: CDR1 SGHVS, CDR2 FNYEAQ. The length of the CDR3 is 15 residues. The CDR3 DNA is TGTGCCAGCAGCTTAGAGGGACTAGCGGGGACTACGCAGTATTTT. Its translation: CASSLEGLAGTTQYF.

This clonotype was found a few times. The chain is built from TRBV12-3 or TRBV12-4 and TRBJ1-1; TRBD1 agrees at 7 bases. This CDR3 has 12 residues. The V gene end was trimmed by 6 bases and the J gene end by 8 bases; junction bases not matched to a gene: 6. CDR3: CASRLTGLEAFF. The DNA for the CDR3 is TGTGCCAGCAGACTGACAGGGCTAGAAGCTTTCTTT.

The V and J genes are TRBV5-1 and TRBJ2-7; TRBD1 matches at 7 bases. The CDR3 covers 15 residues. Germline assignment: CDR1 SGHRS and CDR2 YFSETQ. J gave up 0 bases and V 4 bases, and 7 bases lay outside the gene matches. The CDR3 reads CASSHGTAISYEQYF. DNA of the CDR3: TGCGCCAGCAGCCACGGGACAGCCATCTCCTACGAGCAGTACTTC.

The rearrangement uses TRBV15 and TRBJ1-4; 9 bases are shared with TRBD1. The CDR3 is 14 amino acids. CDR1 LNHNV and CDR2 YYDKDF come from the germline V gene (reference sequence). The ends lost 3 bases at V and 13 bases at J; junction bases unmatched: 9. CDR3 in amino acids: CATSRADRGARLFF. CDR3 coding DNA: TGTGCCACCAGCAGGGCGGACAGGGGTGCGAGACTGTTTTTT.

In its sample, this clonotype was seen a few times. The chain's CDR3 is CAITDDSVSYNEQFF. The CDR3 DNA follows: TGTGCCATCACCGACGACAGTGTCTCCTACAATGAGCAGTTCTTC. This rearrangement joins TRBV10-3 to TRBJ2-1, with D possibly TRBD1 on 5 matching bases. V was shortened by 7 bases and J by 0 bases, with 13 bases between the two germline ends. The CDR3 length is 15 residues. The germline V gene has CDR1 ENHRY and CDR2 SYGVKD.

The rearrangement links TRBV12-3 or TRBV12-4 to TRBJ2-3; 9 positions match TRBD2. The J segment lost 0 bases and the V segment lost 5 bases, leaving 12 bases of the junction unmatched. The CDR3 has 18 residues. Written as DNA, the CDR3 is TGTGCCAGCAGTCGCCGAAGATTAGCGGGGGATAGCACAGATACGCAGTATTTT. Translated, it gives CASSRRRLAGDSTDTQYF.

This clonotype has just a few counts. A read error may account for a junction end that differs from germline. The CDR3 reads CASSRGAASTDTQYF. The CDR3 nucleotides read TGCGCCAGCTCGAGGGGGGCGGCTAGCACAGATACGCAGTATTTT. The chain recombines TRBV18 with TRBJ2-3; the D call may be TRBD1 or TRBD2 (6 bases each). Per germline, CDR1 KGHSH and CDR2 LQKENI. This CDR3 region has 15 residues.

The chain links TRBV7-2 to TRBJ1-5, with unresolved D. The CDR3 runs to 15 residues. Germline V gene lookup returns CDR1 SGHTA and CDR2 FQGNSA. The V and J ends lost 0 bases and 0 bases respectively, with 6 bases between them. In nucleotides, the CDR3 is TGTGCCAGCAGCTTAGCGATGTCTAGCAATCAGCCCCAGCATTTT. Translation: CASSLAMSSNQPQHF.

The chain employs TRBV12-3 or TRBV12-4 and TRBJ2-4, with 13 bases fitting TRBD2. The junction had 15 bases not matched to a gene; V was cut back by 6 bases and J by 1 base. The CDR3 runs 20 residues. This chain's CDR3 is CASSSHLTSGGRNAKNIQYF. In DNA, the CDR3 is TGTGCCAGCAGCTCACACCTGACTAGCGGGGGGAGAAACGCCAAAAACATTCAGTACTTC.

This clonotype was seen ten or more times. The chain combines TRBV12-3 or TRBV12-4 with TRBJ2-5, with TRBD2 as a possible D gene (6 bases). The last part of the DNA fits TRBJ2-7 better; the J call may be wrong. The CDR3 runs to 12 residues. The CDR3 loop reads CASSPGGYEQYF. CDR3 in DNA: TGTGCCAGCAGCCCCGGGGGCTACGAGCAGTACTTC.

The sample holds a few counts of this clonotype. V usage is TRBV9 and J usage is TRBJ1-2; D remains ambiguous. The V and J ends lost 4 bases and 6 bases respectively, with 13 bases between them. The germline V gene encodes CDR1 SGDLS and CDR2 YYNGEE. The CDR3 loop spans 13 amino acids. In DNA, the CDR3 is TGTGCCAGCAGCCCCCAACAGAGCCATGGCTACACCTTC. It specifies CASSPQQSHGYTF.

V is TRBV5-1 and J is TRBJ1-1; the D is unclear. The CDR3 runs to 14 residues. Germline CDR1 SGHRS, CDR2 YFSETQ. V lost 1 base to trimming and J lost 1 base, with 8 bases between them. CDR3 sequence reads: CASSLPRTNTEAFF. In nucleotides, the CDR3 is TGCGCCAGCAGCTTGCCCAGGACGAACACTGAAGCTTTCTTT.

The J gene is TRBJ1-1, the V gene TRBV12-3 or TRBV12-4, with a possible D match to TRBD1 (5 bases). Trimming took off 5 bases at V and 1 base at J, with 11 bases between the two ends. The CDR3 sequence is 14 residues long. The DNA for the CDR3 is TGTGCCAGCAGTCCGGACGGGACGAACACTGAAGCTTTCTTT. This gives the protein CASSPDGTNTEAFF.

The sample holds a few counts of this clonotype. This chain connects TRBV6-1 to TRBJ2-5; D is undetermined. V lost 4 bases, J lost 5 bases, and 8 bases lay in between. The CDR3 runs 12 residues. Germline V gives CDR1 MNHNS, CDR2 SASEGT. CDR3 in DNA: TGTGCCAGCAGTGTCGCCACCGAGACCCAGTACTTC. This sequence encodes CASSVATETQYF.

The genes are TRBV7-2 and TRBJ2-5; the match to TRBD1 covers 7 bases. The CDR3 totals 13 residues. CDR1 and CDR2 (germline): SGHTA, FQGNSA. With V trimmed by 4 bases and J by 3 bases, 2 bases remained unmatched. CDR3 sequence: CASSSDREETQYF. The CDR3 DNA sequence: TGTGCCAGCAGCTCCGACAGGGAAGAGACCCAGTACTTC.

As concerns this clonotype: The junction departs from germline at one end; a sequencing error may be responsible. This CDR3 is CASNSGETQYF. In DNA form, the CDR3 reads TGTGCCAGTAACAGTGGAGAGACCCAATACTTC. The J gene is TRBJ2-5, the V gene TRBV19; D is unresolved. The CDR3 length is 11 residues. Germline CDR1 is LNHDA and CDR2 is SQIVND (reference sequence).

This sequence joins TRBV20-1 and TRBJ1-4; no definite D call. The germline V and J ends were trimmed by 1 base and 8 bases, with 8 bases remaining between them. The CDR3 totals 12 residues. Germline lookup yields CDR1 DFQATT and CDR2 SNEGSKA (reference sequence). CDR3 in amino acids: CSARGSREKLFF. The CDR3 DNA follows: TGCAGTGCTAGAGGATCCAGGGAAAAACTGTTTTTT.

This chain uses TRBV11-2 with TRBJ1-2; D gene unclear. This CDR3 has 12 amino acids. Trimming shortened V by 1 base and J by 8 bases, and 8 bases separated the two germline ends. Looked up from germline, CDR1 is SGHAT and CDR2 is FQNNGV. This chain's CDR3 is CASSLARRGYTF. CDR3 sequence (DNA): TGTGCCAGCAGCTTAGCACGGCGGGGCTACACCTTC.

This clonotype was counted a few times. The J gene is TRBJ2-3, the V gene TRBV6-5; possible D gene TRBD2, 6 bases. CDR1 is MNHEY and CDR2 is SVGAGI in the germline V gene. The V end lost 7 bases, the J end lost 2 bases, and 13 bases lay between the germline ends. CDR3 size: 14 residues. The CDR3 coding sequence is TGTGCCAGCACCGAGGGAGGAAACACAGATACGCAGTATTTT. Amino acid sequence: CASTEGGNTDTQYF.

The V call is TRBV7-2, the J call TRBJ1-3; no firm D call. The CDR3 has 14 residues. V was shortened by 2 bases and J by 9 bases, with 14 bases between the two germline ends. Germline CDR1 and CDR2: SGHTA and FQGNSA. CDR3 sequence reads: CASSLLGMAGTIYF. The CDR3 nucleotides are TGTGCCAGCAGCTTATTAGGGATGGCGGGCACCATATATTTT.

This clonotype was counted a few times. The chain couples TRBV20-1 to TRBJ2-1; D might be TRBD2 (6 bases). Trimming removed 5 bases at V and 0 bases at J, with 11 bases between. This CDR3 comprises 14 residues. Germline CDR1 is DFQATT and CDR2 is SNEGSKA (reference sequence). The CDR3 is CSAHDGSSYNEQFF. The CDR3 DNA reads TGCAGTGCTCATGACGGGAGCTCCTACAATGAGCAGTTCTTC.

This clonotype came up a few times. CDR3 nucleotides: TGTGCCAGCAGTTTAGTCGACGACACCAACTATGGCTACACCTTC. Protein sequence: CASSLVDDTNYGYTF. The rearrangement uses TRBV28 and TRBJ1-2; D unresolved. V lost 2 bases to trimming and J lost 2 bases, with 12 bases between them. The V gene's germline CDR1 is MDHEN and CDR2 SYDVKM. The CDR3 is 15 residues long.